This passage covers 16 T cell receptor beta chains from one sample sequenced in a study of blood T cell repertoires in COVID-19. Profiled with immunoSEQ multiplex PCR; TCRdb holds only in-frame clones, not every one. This repertoire shows some 180,000 clones, about 85% found once; its top ten account for more than 5.5%. Sequencing input: PBMCs or T cells enriched from blood (not recorded which). The receptors were sampled from a man aged 35 to 55 who had recovered from COVID-19.

The chain links TRBV5-1 to TRBJ2-7; 7 bases are a match to TRBD2. The CDR3 has 16 residues. After removal of 6 bases from V and 4 bases from J, the junction contained 16 bases not matched to a gene. Germline loops: CDR1 SGHRS, CDR2 YFSETQ. The CDR3: CASTNLGGRGRYEQYF. The CDR3 nucleotides are TGCGCCAGCACCAACCTGGGGGGGAGAGGGAGATACGAGCAGTACTTC.

This rearrangement joins TRBV9 to TRBJ2-2; the D is unclear. The V end lost 0 bases, the J end lost 4 bases, and 10 bases lay between the germline ends. This CDR3 spans 15 amino acids. The germline gives CDR1 SGDLS, CDR2 YYNGEE. The CDR3 nucleotides read TGTGCCAGCAGCGTAGGGCCAGCGCCCACCGGGGAGCTGTTTTTT. Translating it yields CASSVGPAPTGELFF.

The chain links TRBV7-3 to TRBJ1-1; 7 bases match TRBD1. Germline CDR1 SGHTA, CDR2 FQGTGA. V was clipped by 2 bases and J by 8 bases; unmatched bases: 5. This CDR3 has 13 amino acids. CDR3 sequence reads: CASSLDRAGEAFF. CDR3 nucleotide sequence: TGTGCCAGCAGCTTAGACAGGGCGGGAGAAGCTTTCTTT.

The chain recombines TRBV7-2 with TRBJ2-5; TRBD2 is a possible D gene (6 bases). The CDR3 has 14 amino acids. Germline assignment: CDR1 SGHTA and CDR2 FQGNSA. V lost 5 bases and J lost 5, with 15 bases in between. CDR3 sequence (DNA): TGTGCCAGCAGCCACGACCCGGCGGGGGAGACCCAGTACTTC. Translation: CASSHDPAGETQYF. The full variable domain, its missing parts supplied by reference TRBV7-2 and TRBJ2-5, is GAGVSQSPSNKVTEKGKDVELRCDPISGHTALYWYRQSLGQGLEFLIYFQGNSAPDKSGLPSDRFSAERTGGSVSTLTIQRTQQEDSAVYLCASSHDPAGETQYFGPGTRLLVL.

This chain uses TRBV24-1 with TRBJ2-2; 8 nucleotides agree with TRBD1. The V segment lost 7 bases and the J segment 2 bases; nucleotides outside the gene matches: 8. The CDR3 consists of 16 residues. The germline V gene encodes CDR1 KGHDR and CDR2 SFDVKD. CDR3 nucleotides: TGTGCCACCAGCTCCTTGGGGACAGGAAACACCGGGGAGCTGTTTTTT. Its protein is CATSSLGTGNTGELFF.

This chain uses TRBV6-1 with TRBJ1-2, with a weak D call TRBD1 (6 bases). The CDR3 extends over 14 amino acids. Trimming pared 2 bases from V and 5 bases from J, leaving 12 bases between. Looked up from germline, CDR1 is MNHNS and CDR2 is SASEGT. CDR3 bases: TGTGCCAGCAGTGAACAGCCAGGGGAGTATGGCTACACCTTC. It is translated as CASSEQPGEYGYTF.

This rearrangement joins TRBV9 to TRBJ2-7, with D tentatively TRBD2 (6 bases). V lost 0 bases to trimming and J lost 3 bases, with 13 bases between them. Germline-derived CDR1 and CDR2 are SGDLS and YYNGEE. This CDR3 has 15 residues. CDR3 nucleotides: TGTGCCAGCAGCGTAGGGGGGGATCATTTCTACGAGCAGTACTTC. This codes for CASSVGGDHFYEQYF.

The V call is TRBV24-1, the J call TRBJ2-3; 7 bases agree with TRBD1. CDR1 is KGHDR, CDR2 SFDVKD, per germline. The CDR3 contains 15 residues. The V gene end was trimmed by 0 bases and the J gene end by 4 bases; junction bases not matched to a gene: 3. CDR3: CATSDLRGGPDTQYF. In nucleotides, the CDR3 is TGTGCCACCAGTGATTTGAGAGGGGGCCCAGATACGCAGTATTTT.

The chain uses TRBV2 and TRBJ2-3, with 7 positions matching TRBD2. This CDR3 spans 16 amino acids. CDR1 and CDR2 from the germline V gene are SNHLY and FYNNEI. V lost 0 bases and J lost 4; bases outside the gene matches: 7. The CDR3 region has the DNA TGTGCCAGCAGTGAAGCGCTTTCTGGGGGGGCAGATACGCAGTATTTT. Residues: CASSEALSGGADTQYF.

This clone was seen a handful of times. CDR3 sequence: CASSLGALNQPQHF. CDR3 nucleotide sequence: TGTGCCAGCAGCTTAGGGGCGCTCAATCAGCCCCAGCATTTT. The J gene is TRBJ1-5, the V gene TRBV7-9; D gene ambiguous. The CDR3 has 14 amino acids. Trimming took 1 base from V and 3 from J, leaving 7 bases between them. Germline V gene lookup returns CDR1 SEHNR and CDR2 FQNEAQ (reference sequence).

This sequence joins TRBV7-8 and TRBJ1-5; D unresolved. This CDR3 region has 15 residues. Trimming took 5 bases from V and 2 from J, leaving 13 bases between them. Germline-derived CDR1 and CDR2 are SGHVS and FQNEAQ. The chain's CDR3 is CASSGPRGGNQPQHF. As DNA, the CDR3 is TGTGCCAGCAGCGGCCCCCGCGGGGGCAATCAGCCCCAGCATTTT.

The chain joins TRBV6-5 to TRBJ1-3; tentative D call: TRBD1 (6 bases). This CDR3 has 13 amino acids. Trimming left V 8 bases short and J 0 bases short, with 8 bases between. Germline lookup yields CDR1 MNHEY and CDR2 SVGAGI. Here the CDR3 reads CASSTGSGNTIYF. The CDR3 coding sequence is TGTGCCAGCTCGACAGGCTCTGGAAACACCATATATTTT.

This clone occurred once. This chain connects TRBV29-1 to TRBJ1-2; 7 nucleotides agree with TRBD1. Germline trimming cut 5 bases from V and 5 bases from J; bases unmatched to any gene: 8. The CDR3 has 13 residues. The germline V gene has CDR1 SQVTM and CDR2 ANQGSEA. The CDR3 DNA reads TGCAGCGTTCCGGGACAGTACGATTATGGCTACACCTTC. Protein product: CSVPGQYDYGYTF.

On this clone: A junction end diverges from the germline sequence, so it may reflect a read error. The rearrangement links TRBV2 to TRBJ1-1; TRBD1 matches at 7 bases. CDR3 length: 14 amino acids. Germline loops: CDR1 SNHLY, CDR2 FYNNEI. CDR3 region: CASNLRQGLTEAFF. DNA for the CDR3: TGTGCCAGCAATCTTCGACAGGGCCTCACTGAAGCCTTCTTT. Complete variable domain (other parts from reference TRBV2 and TRBJ1-1): EPEVTQTPSHQVTQMGQEVILRCVPISNHLYFYWYRQILGQKVEFLVSFYNNEISEKSEIFDDQFSVERPDGSNFTLKIRSTKLEDSAMYFCASNLRQGLTEAFFGQGTRLTVV.

The CDR3 region is CASERGTDTQYF. The CDR3 DNA sequence: TGTGCCAGCGAGAGGGGCACAGATACGCAGTATTTT. The chain combines TRBV25-1 with TRBJ2-3; D may be TRBD2 (5 bases). The CDR3 runs to 12 residues. CDR1 and CDR2 (germline): MGHDK, SYGVNS. Trimming left V 8 bases short and J 1 base short, with 7 bases between.

The V gene is TRBV6-1, the J gene TRBJ1-5; 7 bases are shared with TRBD1. V was pared by 3 bases and J by 2 bases, with 1 base of the junction left unmatched. The CDR3 is 14 residues long. CDR1 is MNHNS and CDR2 is SASEGT in the germline V gene. The CDR3 loop reads CASSDGQGNQPQHF. CDR3 bases: TGTGCCAGCAGTGATGGACAGGGCAATCAGCCCCAGCATTTT.